This T cell receptor (beta chain) was captured in a study of T cell changes during pregnancy in multiple sclerosis. The ends lost 0 bases at V and 3 bases at J; junction bases unmatched: 4. Germline V CDR1 and CDR2: LGHNA, YSLEER. The CDR3 runs to 16 residues. Using immunoSEQ multiplex PCR, the repertoire was profiled, and TCRdb retains in-frame clones only, with some absent. The sample lists about 13,000 clones, 88% occurring once. The sample here was CD8+ T cells from peripheral blood mononuclear cells, taken in the first trimester of pregnancy. The clonotype comes from a female donor with multiple sclerosis, enrolled in a pregnancy study. The chain has TRBV4-3 and TRBJ1-2; 10 nucleotides agree with TRBD1. CDR3 loop: CASSQDGTGEYYGYTF. CDR3 DNA sequence: TGCGCCAGCAGCCAAGATGGGACAGGGGAGTACTATGGCTACACCTTC.